A selection of T cell receptor beta chains follows, all from one sample in a study of cytomegalovirus exposure and HLA in healthy donors. Using immunoSEQ multiplex PCR, the repertoire was profiled, and TCRdb retains in-frame clones only, with some absent. Of around 200,000 clones in the sample, 79% are singletons; the top ten hold 4.4%. What was sequenced was PBMCs. All receptors come from a woman in her thirties in good health and CMV-seropositive. Each CDR3 is given with its conserved first and last residue. The order of the fields is clone size, D gene, V gene, J gene, CDR3 DNA, CDR3 protein. D genes are given only for firm matches. Size values are once, few and many counts, or a class for expanded clones, and some rows have none.

clone size: once
D gene: TRBD1
V gene: TRBV11-3
J gene: TRBJ1-5
CDR3 DNA: TGTGCCAGCAGCTTACCCTTTCAGGGGGCTAGAAGCAATCAGCCCCAGCATTTT
CDR3 protein: CASSLPFQGARSNQPQHF

clone size: -
D gene: -
V gene: TRBV27
J gene: TRBJ1-1
CDR3 DNA: TGTGCCAGCAGTTACACCGTGGACACTGAAGCTTTCTTT
CDR3 protein: CASSYTVDTEAFF

clone size: -
D gene: TRBD1
V gene: TRBV11-3
J gene: TRBJ2-7
CDR3 DNA: TGTGCCAGCAGCCAGTGGACAGGCCGCGCCTACGAGCAGTACTTC
CDR3 protein: CASSQWTGRAYEQYF

clone size: -
D gene: TRBD1
V gene: TRBV7-9
J gene: TRBJ2-7
CDR3 DNA: TGTGCCAGCAGCTCCGGGACAGGTGCGTACGAGCAGTACTTC
CDR3 protein: CASSSGTGAYEQYF

clone size: -
D gene: -
V gene: TRBV7-9
J gene: TRBJ2-5
CDR3 DNA: TGTGCCATGCGCCGGGGGGAGACCCAGTACTTC
CDR3 protein: CAMRRGETQYF

clone size: -
D gene: TRBD2
V gene: TRBV29-1
J gene: TRBJ2-1
CDR3 DNA: TGCAGCGTTTGGACTAGCGGCAATGAGCAGTTCTTC
CDR3 protein: CSVWTSGNEQFF

clone size: -
D gene: TRBD2
V gene: TRBV27
J gene: TRBJ2-6
CDR3 DNA: TGTGCCAGCAGTTTCCGCGGGAGCGCTGGGGCCAACGTCCTGACTTTC
CDR3 protein: CASSFRGSAGANVLTF

clone size: -
D gene: TRBD1
V gene: TRBV7-6
J gene: TRBJ1-4
CDR3 DNA: TGTGCCAGCAGCTCCAGCAGGGGGCAAGGGGAAAAACTGTTTTTT
CDR3 protein: CASSSSRGQGEKLFF

clone size: -
D gene: TRBD2
V gene: TRBV6-6
J gene: TRBJ2-4
CDR3 DNA: TGTGCCAGCAGGGTAGCGGGTCCCGCTAAAAACATTCAGTACTTC
CDR3 protein: CASRVAGPAKNIQYF

clone size: once
D gene: TRBD2
V gene: TRBV11-3
J gene: TRBJ2-1
CDR3 DNA: TGTGCCAGCAGCTTAGGTCTAGCGGGGAACAATGAGCAGTTCTTC
CDR3 protein: CASSLGLAGNNEQFF

clone size: -
D gene: -
V gene: TRBV15
J gene: TRBJ1-4
CDR3 DNA: TGTGCCACTAAACAGGGCGAGGGAAATGAAAAACTGTTTTTT
CDR3 protein: CATKQGEGNEKLFF

clone size: -
D gene: -
V gene: TRBV27
J gene: TRBJ2-3
CDR3 DNA: TGTGCCAGCAGTCCCACGACAGGTGGATCAGATACGCAGTATTTT
CDR3 protein: CASSPTTGGSDTQYF

clone size: once
D gene: -
V gene: TRBV19
J gene: TRBJ2-5
CDR3 DNA: TGTGCCAGTAGTACACAAGAGACCCAGTACTTC
CDR3 protein: CASSTQETQYF

clone size: -
D gene: -
V gene: TRBV5-1
J gene: TRBJ2-2
CDR3 DNA: TGCGCCAGCAGAAGAGCGGTGAACACCGGGGAGCTGTTTTTT
CDR3 protein: CASRRAVNTGELFF

clone size: -
D gene: -
V gene: TRBV5-1
J gene: TRBJ1-2
CDR3 DNA: TGCGCCAGCAGCTTGGGGTCGGTTGTAGCTTATGGCTACACCTTC
CDR3 protein: CASSLGSVVAYGYTF

clone size: -
D gene: -
V gene: TRBV2
J gene: TRBJ1-6
CDR3 DNA: TGTGCCAGCAGCCGGGACTATAATTCACCCCTCCACTTT
CDR3 protein: CASSRDYNSPLHF

clone size: -
D gene: -
V gene: TRBV5-1
J gene: TRBJ2-3
CDR3 DNA: TGCGCCAGCAACGGGGACTCCAGTCGGCAGTATTTT
CDR3 protein: CASNGDSSRQYF

clone size: -
D gene: -
V gene: TRBV2
J gene: TRBJ1-2
CDR3 DNA: TGTGCCAGCAGTGAGGACAGATTCTCGGAGTTTGGCTACACCTTC
CDR3 protein: CASSEDRFSEFGYTF

clone size: -
D gene: TRBD2
V gene: TRBV2
J gene: TRBJ2-2
CDR3 DNA: TGTGCCAGCAGTGAAGGGGGACTAGCGGGAGGGCCCGGGGAGCTGTTTTTT
CDR3 protein: CASSEGGLAGGPGELFF

clone size: -
D gene: -
V gene: TRBV6-6
J gene: TRBJ2-7
CDR3 DNA: TGTGCCAGCAGTTACCGGGGGGCAGGGTACTACGAGCAGTACTTC
CDR3 protein: CASSYRGAGYYEQYF

clone size: -
D gene: TRBD1
V gene: TRBV2
J gene: TRBJ2-7
CDR3 DNA: TGTGCCAGCACTCCGACAGGGCACCACGAGCAGTACTTC
CDR3 protein: CASTPTGHHEQYF

clone size: -
D gene: -
V gene: TRBV6-5
J gene: TRBJ1-2
CDR3 DNA: TGTGCCAGCAGTCCGGTGGTGCAGGGCTATTTCGGCTACACCTTC
CDR3 protein: CASSPVVQGYFGYTF

clone size: -
D gene: TRBD2
V gene: TRBV11-3
J gene: TRBJ2-7
CDR3 DNA: TGTGCCAGCAGTTTACGGACTAGCGGGAACTACGAGCAGTACTTC
CDR3 protein: CASSLRTSGNYEQYF

clone size: -
D gene: TRBD2
V gene: TRBV5-4
J gene: TRBJ2-3
CDR3 DNA: TGTGCCAGCAGCCTAGGGACTAGCGGGAAGGCAGATACGCAGTATTTT
CDR3 protein: CASSLGTSGKADTQYF